This T cell receptor (beta chain) was found in a study of blood T cell repertoires in COVID-19. On the study more broadly: Spain, Italy and the United States supplied samples that represented acute and convalescent COVID-19. Sample material is recorded as cDNA or gDNA derived from T cells, B-cell-depleted T cells, or PBMCs.

CDR1 and CDR2 (germline): ENHRY, SYGVKD. The V and J ends lost 0 bases and 2 bases respectively, with 7 bases between them. The CDR3 extends over 15 amino acids. Authors' analysis steps: How many nucleated cells were present was estimated from reference gene primer amplification. Clones were sequenced by immunoSEQ multiplex PCR, and TCRdb holds only the in-frame ones, with some missing. V, J and clone size were drawn from that table, and D and trimming were deduced from the DNA. The table shows over 95,000 clones, with 85% occurring only once. Sequenced input: peripheral blood. The chain is built from TRBV10-3 and TRBJ2-2; tentative D call: TRBD1 (6 bases). This sequence originates from a human donor in a cohort sampled during active COVID-19. In DNA form, the CDR3 reads TGTGCCATCAGTGAGTCGGGGGCCAACACCGGGGAGCTGTTTTTT. The encoded protein is CAISESGANTGELFF.